This T cell receptor (beta chain) was identified during a study of beta chain features in type 1 diabetes. Study findings and constraints: In all four CD4+ subsets, TCRB CDR3 length was significantly, moderately reduced in type 1 diabetes.

Expressed TCRB transcripts were sequenced because the entire RNA isolate underwent reverse transcription. Produced via immunoSEQ multiplex PCR; TCRdb's table is partial and in-frame only. The table includes tens of thousands of clones, approximately 53% detected once. CDR1 is SGHRS, CDR2 YFSETQ, per germline. V was pared by 1 base and J by 0 bases, with 11 bases between. The CDR3 has 16 residues. Concerning this clone itself: Its specificity is not known.

This rearrangement joins TRBV5-1 to TRBJ1-3, with D possibly TRBD1 on 5 matching bases. Material: stem cell memory CD4+ T cells from blood. The clonotype was recovered from a woman in her 30s in good health. CDR3 coding DNA: TGCGCCAGCAGCTTGAATGCAGGGTACTCTGGAAACACCATATATTTT. Translated: CASSLNAGYSGNTIYF.